This passage covers 3 T cell receptor beta chains from one sample sequenced in a study of beta chain features in type 1 diabetes. The investigators reverse transcribed all of the isolated RNA, so they sequenced expressed TCRB transcripts. Assay: immunoSEQ multiplex PCR; the TCRdb copy retains only in-frame clones and omits some. Among under 400,000 clones listed, 15% to 20% were seen once. What was sequenced was naive CD4+ T cells from blood. These receptors were taken from a woman younger than 30 in good health.

V usage is TRBV6-4 and J usage is TRBJ1-1, with a tentative D call TRBD1 (6 bases). The length of the CDR3 is 15 residues. CDR1 MRHNA and CDR2 SNTAGT come from the germline V gene. Trimming took 6 bases from V and 0 from J, leaving 14 bases between them. The CDR3 here is CASRTEQGVNTEAFF. The CDR3 DNA reads as TGTGCCAGCAGGACAGAACAGGGAGTGAACACTGAAGCTTTCTTT.

The chain combines TRBV7-6 with TRBJ2-2; 8 nucleotides agree with TRBD1. Trimming at V came to 1 base and at J to 6 bases, leaving 4 bases not matched to a gene. The CDR3 has 15 amino acids. Germline CDR1 is SGHVS and CDR2 is FNYEAQ. Here the CDR3 reads CASSLGTGSAGELFF. Written as DNA, the CDR3 is TGTGCCAGCAGCTTAGGGACAGGGTCGGCCGGGGAGCTGTTTTTT.

The rearrangement uses TRBV4-2 and TRBJ1-2; 7 bases are shared with TRBD1. The CDR3 is made up of 14 amino acids. Germline assignment: CDR1 LGHNA and CDR2 YNFKEQ. V lost 4 bases, J lost 3 bases, and 5 bases stayed unmatched. Here the CDR3 reads CASSPVQGHYGYTF. Written as DNA, the CDR3 is TGTGCCAGCAGCCCAGTACAGGGGCACTATGGCTACACCTTC.